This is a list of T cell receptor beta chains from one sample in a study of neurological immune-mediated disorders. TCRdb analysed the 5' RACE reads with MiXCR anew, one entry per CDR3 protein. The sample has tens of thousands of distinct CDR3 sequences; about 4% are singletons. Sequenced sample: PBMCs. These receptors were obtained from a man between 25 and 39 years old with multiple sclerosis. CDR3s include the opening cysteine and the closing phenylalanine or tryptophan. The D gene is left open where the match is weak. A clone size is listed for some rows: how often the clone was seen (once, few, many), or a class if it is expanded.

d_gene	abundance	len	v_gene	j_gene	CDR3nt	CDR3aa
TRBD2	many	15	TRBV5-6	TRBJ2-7	TGTGCCAGCAGCTTGGATCTGGGGGGGTATCGCGAGCAGTACTTC	CASSLDLGGYREQYF
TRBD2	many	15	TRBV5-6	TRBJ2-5	TGTGCCAGCAGCTTGGTTCTAGCGGGGGAAGAGACCCAGTACTTC	CASSLVLAGEETQYF
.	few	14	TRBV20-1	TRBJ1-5	TGCAGTGCCAGGAGGGGATCCCCCGATCAGCCCCAGAATTTT	CSARRGSPDQPQNF
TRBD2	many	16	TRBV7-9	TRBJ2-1	TGTGCCAGCAGCTCGACACTAGCGGGGGCCTACAATGAGCAGTTCTTC	CASSSTLAGAYNEQFF
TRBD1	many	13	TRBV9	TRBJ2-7	TGTGCCAGCGGGGGACAGGGTACCCACGAGCAGTACTTC	CASGGQGTHEQYF
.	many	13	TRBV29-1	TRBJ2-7	TGCAGCGTTATCCCGGGGACTTCCTACGAGCAGTACTTC	CSVIPGTSYEQYF
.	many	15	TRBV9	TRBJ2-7	TGTGCCAGCAGCGTAGGTGGGGCCTACTCCTACGAGCAGTACTTC	CASSVGGAYSYEQYF
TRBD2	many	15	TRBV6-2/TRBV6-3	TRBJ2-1	TGTGCCAGCAGTTACTCGACTAGCGGGGGGGCTGAGCAGTTCTTC	CASSYSTSGGAEQFF
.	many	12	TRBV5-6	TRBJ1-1	TGTGCCAGCAGCTTGGGAGGACTTGAAGCTTTCTTT	CASSLGGLEAFF
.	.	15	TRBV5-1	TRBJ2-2	TGCGCCAGCAGCTTGGCCGTCAGAAACACCGGGGAGCTGTTTTTT	CASSLAVRNTGELFF
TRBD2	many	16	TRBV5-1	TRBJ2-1	TGCGCCAGCAGCACTTTCCTAGCGGGGGGGCTTAATGAGCAGTTCTTC	CASSTFLAGGLNEQFF
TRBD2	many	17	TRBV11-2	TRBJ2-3	TGTGCCAGCAGCTTGGGTTCGACTAGCGGGGGCGCAGATACGCAGTATTTT	CASSLGSTSGGADTQYF
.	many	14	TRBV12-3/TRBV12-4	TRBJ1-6	TGTGCCAGCACCTTCTGGGGGAGGAATTCACCCCTCCACTTT	CASTFWGRNSPLHF
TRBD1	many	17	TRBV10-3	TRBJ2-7	TGTGCCATCGGGGGACGATCAGAGACAGGGAGCTCCTACGAGCAGTACTTC	CAIGGRSETGSSYEQYF
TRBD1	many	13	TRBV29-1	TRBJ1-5	TGCAGCGTCCTGACAGGGAGCAATCAGCCCCAGCATTTT	CSVLTGSNQPQHF
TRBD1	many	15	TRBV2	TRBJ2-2	TGTGCCAGCTGGGCCCAGGGGGCGGACACCGGGGAGCTGTTTTTT	CASWAQGADTGELFF